This T cell receptor (beta chain) was identified during a study of siplizumab effects on memory and regulatory T cells. Findings and caveats of the study: With siplizumab, Treg-derived clones averaged around 70% of mappable alloreactive CD4+ clones, versus less than 35% in controls.

J lost 4 bases, V lost 7 bases, and 8 bases had no gene match. Germline loops: CDR1 MNHNS, CDR2 SASEGT. This CDR3 contains 14 residues. Roughly 10^5 TCR templates underwent assay in each sample. This table comes from immunoSEQ multiplex PCR, and its TCRdb copy is limited to in-frame clones, with some not included. The sample contains roughly 68,000 clones, approximately 87% of which appear only once. With respect to this clone: Antigen unknown.

The rearrangement links TRBV6-1 to TRBJ2-5, with 8 bases aligning to TRBD2. This clonotype was obtained from a human donor in good health. Specimen: memory CD4+ T cells sorted from blood. The CDR3 loop is CASITGGPGETQYF. DNA of the CDR3: TGTGCCAGCATCACGGGGGGGCCAGGAGAGACCCAGTACTTC.